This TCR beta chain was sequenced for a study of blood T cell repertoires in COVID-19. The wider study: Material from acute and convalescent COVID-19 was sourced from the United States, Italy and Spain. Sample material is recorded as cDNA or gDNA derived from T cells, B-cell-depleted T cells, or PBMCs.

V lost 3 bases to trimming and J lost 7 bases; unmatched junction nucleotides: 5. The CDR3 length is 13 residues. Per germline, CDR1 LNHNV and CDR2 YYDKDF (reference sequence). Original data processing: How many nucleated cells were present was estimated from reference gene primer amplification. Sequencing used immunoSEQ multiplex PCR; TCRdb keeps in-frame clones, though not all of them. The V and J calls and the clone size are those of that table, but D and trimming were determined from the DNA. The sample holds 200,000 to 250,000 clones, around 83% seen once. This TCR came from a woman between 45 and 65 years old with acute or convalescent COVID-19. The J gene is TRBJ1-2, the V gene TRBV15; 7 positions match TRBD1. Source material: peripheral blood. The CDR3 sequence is CATSRNTGVGYTF. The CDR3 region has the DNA TGTGCCACCAGCAGGAACACAGGGGTTGGCTACACCTTC.